The clone carrying this T cell receptor (beta chain) has more than one count but fewer than ten. The data belong to a study of blood T cell repertoires in COVID-19. Study details: Sites across the United States, Italy and Spain contributed samples from acute and convalescent COVID-19. Nucleic acid was either cDNA or gDNA, and it came from T cells, B-cell-depleted T cells, or PBMCs.

Those enrolled, adults aged roughly 18 to 89 years, came from 20 to 25 US areas. In assigning cohorts, the study relied on participant-reported clinical history. TCRdb's copy holds only in-frame clones and misses some; the assay was immunoSEQ multiplex PCR. This sample has 150,000 to 200,000 clones; 75% to 90% occur once, and the top ten carry around 0.77%. CDR1 LGHDT and CDR2 YNNKEL come from the germline V gene (reference sequence). V dropped 4 bases and J dropped 9; count of bases not matched to a gene: 2. There are 13 residues in the CDR3. The rearrangement joins TRBV3-1 (or the pseudogene TRBV3-2) to TRBJ1-6; 8 positions match TRBD1. The sequenced sample was PBMCs or T cells enriched from blood (not recorded which). The sequence was obtained from a woman under 30 who had recovered from COVID-19. The CDR3 DNA follows: TGTGCCAGCAGCCTCGGACAGGGTTCACCCCTCCACTTT. It encodes CASSLGQGSPLHF.